Listed below are T cell receptor beta chains from one sample, sequenced in a study of T cells in localized non-small cell lung cancer. Assay used: immunoSEQ multiplex PCR; TCRdb lists only in-frame clones, some missing. Found here are 6,500 or so clones, approximately 45% of them singletons; the top ten hold 3% to 4.5%. The sequenced sample was lymph node tissue, obtained before any cancer treatment. Receptors were obtained from a man aged 35-69 years with stage I lung adenocarcinoma. The CDR3 runs from the conserved cysteine through the conserved F or W. A D gene is named only where the DNA matches it firmly. Clone size is given for some rows only: seen once, a few or many times, or a class if the clone is expanded.

>TRBV28|once|TRBJ2-3|TRBD2
CASRGSGGTDTQYF
TGTGCCAGCAGGGGCTCGGGGGGAACAGATACGCAGTATTTT
>TRBV19|-|TRBJ2-2|TRBD2
CASSLSSGRTNTGELFF
TGTGCCAGTAGTCTTTCTAGCGGGAGGACGAACACCGGGGAGCTGTTTTTT
>TRBV25-1|once|TRBJ1-1|-
CASANRENTEAFF
TGTGCCAGCGCTAACAGGGAGAACACTGAAGCTTTCTTT
>TRBV28|-|TRBJ2-2|TRBD1
CASRPNRGYGELFF
TGTGCCAGCAGACCCAACAGGGGTTACGGGGAGCTGTTTTTT
>TRBV11-3|few|TRBJ2-7|-
CASSLGPGLRDEQYF
TGTGCCAGCAGCTTAGGGCCGGGACTTCGTGACGAGCAGTACTTC
>TRBV19|few|TRBJ2-1|TRBD2
CASSRTSGTYNEQFF
TGTGCCAGTAGTCGGACTAGCGGGACTTACAATGAGCAGTTCTTC
>TRBV6-8|-|TRBJ2-7|-
CASSPTRGGRGLGQYF
TGTGCCAGCAGCCCTACTCGAGGTGGACGGGGCCTGGGGCAGTACTTC
>TRBV10-3|-|TRBJ1-2|-
CAISEDSNYGYTF
TGTGCCATCAGTGAGGACTCTAACTATGGCTACACCTTC
>TRBV6-8|-|TRBJ2-1|-
CASSYSTFNEQFF
TGTGCCAGCAGTTACTCGACTTTCAATGAGCAGTTCTTC
>TRBV19|-|TRBJ2-7|TRBD2
CASSTLGAGVVEQYF
TGTGCCAGTAGTACCCTGGGAGCGGGGGTCGTCGAGCAGTACTTC
>TRBV2|few|TRBJ2-1|TRBD2
CASAPPLTSGRNEQFF
TGTGCCAGCGCTCCGCCCCTCACTAGCGGGAGGAATGAGCAGTTCTTC
>TRBV29-1|-|TRBJ2-5|TRBD1
CSVRDSLETQYF
TGCAGCGTTAGGGACAGCCTCGAGACCCAGTACTTC
>TRBV28|-|TRBJ1-3|-
CASSSFMWQGTSGNTIYF
TGTGCCAGCAGTTCGTTTATGTGGCAGGGGACTTCTGGAAACACCATATATTTT
>TRBV28|-|TRBJ1-1|-
CASSLSERGAFF
TGTGCCAGCAGTTTAAGTGAGAGGGGAGCTTTCTTT
>TRBV2|few|TRBJ1-3|-
CASSAFVASGNTIYF
TGTGCCAGCAGCGCCTTTGTGGCTTCTGGAAACACCATATATTTT
>TRBV6-8|medium-sized|TRBJ1-2|TRBD1
CASSYPGQPYGYTF
TGTGCCAGCAGTTACCCGGGACAGCCCTATGGCTACACCTTC
>TRBV9|few|TRBJ2-2|TRBD1
CASSARQGADGELFF
TGTGCCAGCAGCGCCCGACAGGGGGCGGACGGGGAGCTGTTTTTT
>TRBV9|-|TRBJ2-1|-
CASSVDPSSYNEQFF
TGTGCCAGCAGCGTAGATCCGAGCTCCTACAATGAGCAGTTCTTC
>TRBV28|few|TRBJ1-6|-
CASSSQGYNSPLHF
TGTGCCAGCAGTTCTCAGGGGTATAATTCACCCCTCCACTTT
>TRBV18|-|TRBJ1-1|TRBD1
CASSFRQGSHEAFF
TGTGCCAGCTCATTCCGACAGGGAAGTCATGAAGCTTTCTTT
>TRBV28|once|TRBJ1-2|-
CASSLPDSGLGYTF
TGTGCCAGCAGTTTACCTGACTCGGGTCTTGGCTACACCTTC
>TRBV6-8|medium-sized|TRBJ2-1|-
CASSYSFPEQFF
TGTGCCAGCAGTTACTCTTTCCCCGAGCAGTTCTTC
>TRBV28|few|TRBJ1-2|-
CASSSVDGGAWGYTF
TGTGCCAGCAGTTCTGTCGACGGGGGCGCCTGGGGCTACACCTTC
>TRBV19|-|TRBJ1-6|-
CASSTPDLPSPLHF
TGTGCCAGTAGTACCCCGGACCTGCCTTCACCCCTCCACTTT